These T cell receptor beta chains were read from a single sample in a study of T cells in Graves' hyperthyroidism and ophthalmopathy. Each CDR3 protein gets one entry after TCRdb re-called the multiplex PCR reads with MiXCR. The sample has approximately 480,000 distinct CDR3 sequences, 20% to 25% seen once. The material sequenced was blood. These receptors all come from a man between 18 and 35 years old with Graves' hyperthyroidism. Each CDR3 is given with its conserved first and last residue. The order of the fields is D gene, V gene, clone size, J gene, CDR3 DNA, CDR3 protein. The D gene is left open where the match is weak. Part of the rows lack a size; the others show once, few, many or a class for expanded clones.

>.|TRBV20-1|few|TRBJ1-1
TGCAGTGCAAAGAGACGGGAGACTGAAGCTTTCTTT
CSAKRRETEAFF
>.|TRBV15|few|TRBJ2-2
TGTGCCACCAGCAGAGGGGCGGGATGGGGGACCGGGGAGCTGTTTTTT
CATSRGAGWGTGELFF
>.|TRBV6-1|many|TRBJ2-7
TGTGCCAGCAGTCGTACGGATTCCTACGAGCAGTACTTC
CASSRTDSYEQYF
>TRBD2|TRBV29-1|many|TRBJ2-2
TGCAGCGTTGCACTAGCGGCCACCGGGGAGCTGTTTTTT
CSVALAATGELFF
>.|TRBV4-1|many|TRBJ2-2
TGCGCCAGCAGCCAAGAACGCTTTAAGGCCATCGGCACCGGGGAGCTGTTTTTT
CASSQERFKAIGTGELFF
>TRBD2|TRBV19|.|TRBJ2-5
TGTGCCAGTAGCGGGACTACCGAGACCCAGTACTTC
CASSGTTETQYF
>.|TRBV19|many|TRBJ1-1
TGTGCCAGTAGTTTCAACGGGGTATGGACTGAAGCTTTCTTT
CASSFNGVWTEAFF
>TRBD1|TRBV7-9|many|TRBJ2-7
TGTGCCAGCAGCTTAGAAGGACAGGGGGGCCACGAGCAGTACTTC
CASSLEGQGGHEQYF
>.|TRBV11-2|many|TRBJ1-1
TGTGCCAGCAGCCCTAGCCGAGATGAAGCTTTCTTT
CASSPSRDEAFF
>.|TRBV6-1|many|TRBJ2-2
TGTGCCAGCACATCTTCCGGGGTGAGCACCGGGGAGCTGTTTTTT
CASTSSGVSTGELFF
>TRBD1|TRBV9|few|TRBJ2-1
TGTGCCAGCAGCGGACAGGGGGGATCCTACAATGAGCAGTTCTTC
CASSGQGGSYNEQFF
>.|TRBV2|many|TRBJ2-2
TGTGCCAGCAGTGAGCTATCCACCGGGGAGCTGTTTTTT
CASSELSTGELFF
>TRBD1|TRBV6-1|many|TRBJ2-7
TGTGCCAGCAGTGAAGCGCGACAGGGGGCGACTCATTTGACATACGAGCAGTACTTC
CASSEARQGATHLTYEQYF
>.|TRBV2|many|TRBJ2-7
TGTGCCAGCACCCGGGCTGGACAGACCTCCCCCTACGAGCAGTACTTC
CASTRAGQTSPYEQYF
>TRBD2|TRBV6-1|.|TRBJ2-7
TGTGCCAGCAGCCTCCTTGGGACTAGCGGAGGCGAGCAGTACTTC
CASSLLGTSGGEQYF
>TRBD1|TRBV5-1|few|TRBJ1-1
TGCGCCAGCAGCCTACAGGGGCCCTCGGCCACTGAAGCTTTCTTT
CASSLQGPSATEAFF
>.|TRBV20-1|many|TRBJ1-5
TGCAGTGCTAGAGATGGACAGAGGAGCAATCAGCCCCAGCATTTT
CSARDGQRSNQPQHF
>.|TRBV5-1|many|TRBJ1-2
TGCGCCAGCAGCCCGACGGACCGGACTCACTATGGCTACACCTTC
CASSPTDRTHYGYTF
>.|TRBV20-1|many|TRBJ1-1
TGCAGTGGTTGGAGGGGCAGGGGAGCTGAAGCTTTCTTT
CSGWRGRGAEAFF
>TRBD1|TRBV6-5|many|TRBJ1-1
TGTGCCAGCGGGGACAGGGAGTGGACTGAAGCTTTCTTT
CASGDREWTEAFF
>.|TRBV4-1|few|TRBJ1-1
TGCGCCAGCAGCCAAGGAGTTGACACTGAAGCTTTCTTT
CASSQGVDTEAFF
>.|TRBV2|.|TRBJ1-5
TGTGCCAGCAGTGAGCTCCGGGACGGAAATCAGCCCCAGCATTTT
CASSELRDGNQPQHF
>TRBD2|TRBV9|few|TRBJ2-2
TGTGCCAGCAGCCCCCACCACGGCGGGGGGGCTGGAACCGGGGAGCTGTTTTTT
CASSPHHGGGAGTGELFF
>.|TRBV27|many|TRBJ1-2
TGTGCCAGCAGTAAATGGGGGGCAGCTGGCTACACCTTC
CASSKWGAAGYTF
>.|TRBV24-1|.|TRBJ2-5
TGTGCCACCAGTGATTTCGGCCGACAGGTCCGAGAGACCCAGTACTTC
CATSDFGRQVRETQYF
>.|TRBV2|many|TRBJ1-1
TGTGCCAGCAGTAAATTTCTCTTGTACACTGAAGCTTTCTTT
CASSKFLLYTEAFF
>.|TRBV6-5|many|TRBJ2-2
TGTGCCAGCAGTTACCCCCGGGGCGGGGAGCTGTTTTTT
CASSYPRGGELFF
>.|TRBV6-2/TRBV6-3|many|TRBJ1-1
TGTGCCAGCACCCTCGAGGGGGGGGCTGAAGCTTTCTTT
CASTLEGGAEAFF
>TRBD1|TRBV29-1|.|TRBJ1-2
TGCAGCGTTGAAGACGAGGGGGCGATCGGCTACACCTTC
CSVEDEGAIGYTF
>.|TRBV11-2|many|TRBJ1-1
TGTGCCAGCAGCTTAGATCGTGTCCCGGCTTTCTTT
CASSLDRVPAFF
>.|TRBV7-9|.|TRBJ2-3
TGTGCCAGCAGCCCCTCTGGACTTTCAGTTACGCAGTATTTT
CASSPSGLSVTQYF
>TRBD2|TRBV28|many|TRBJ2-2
TGTGCCAGCAGTTACACTAGCGGGGGTATGAGCACCGGGGAGCTGTTTTTT
CASSYTSGGMSTGELFF
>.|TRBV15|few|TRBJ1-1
TGTGCCACCAGCAGAGATATTATGGGGACTGAAGCTTTCTTC
CATSRDIMGTEAFF
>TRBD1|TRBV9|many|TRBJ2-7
TGTGCCAGCAGCGTAACAGGGGGCGGCTACGAGCAGTACTTC
CASSVTGGGYEQYF
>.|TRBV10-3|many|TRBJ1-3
TGTGCCATCAAACGGGGAGTCTCTGGAAACACCATATATTTT
CAIKRGVSGNTIYF
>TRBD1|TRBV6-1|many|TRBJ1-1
TGTGCCAGCAGTGAGGACAGGGGTTACACTGAAGCTTTCTTT
CASSEDRGYTEAFF
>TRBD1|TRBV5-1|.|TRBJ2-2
TGCGCCAGCAGATCATCTGGGACAGGAATAAGCACCGGGGAGCTGTTTTTT
CASRSSGTGISTGELFF
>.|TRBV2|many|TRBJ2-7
TGTGCCAGCAGCCTCATTCGGAGAACAAGCTCCTACGAGCAGTACTTC
CASSLIRRTSSYEQYF
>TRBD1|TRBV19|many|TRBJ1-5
TGTGCCAGTAGCAGGGAGGGGACAGGTGATCAGCCCCAGCATTTT
CASSREGTGDQPQHF
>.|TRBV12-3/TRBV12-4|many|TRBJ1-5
TGTGCCAGCAGTTTAGGTGTGTACCAGCCCCAGCATTTT
CASSLGVYQPQHF
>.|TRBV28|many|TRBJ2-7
TGTGCCAGCACCCGCGTAGGGGACTCTGGAGAGCAGTACTTC
CASTRVGDSGEQYF
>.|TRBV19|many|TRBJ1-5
TGTGCCAGTAGTATAGGCGGGCTGCCCCAGCATTTT
CASSIGGLPQHF
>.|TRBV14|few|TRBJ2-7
TGTGCCAGCAGAGCGTCGGGGGGCCCTAGGGGCGAGCAGTACTTC
CASRASGGPRGEQYF
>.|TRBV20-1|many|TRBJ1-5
TGCAGTGCTAGTCCCGCTAGCAATCAGCCCCAGCATTTT
CSASPASNQPQHF
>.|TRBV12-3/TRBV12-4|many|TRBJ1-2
TGTGCCAGCAGTTTAAATTGGTCGGACAATGTTGACGGCTACACCTTC
CASSLNWSDNVDGYTF
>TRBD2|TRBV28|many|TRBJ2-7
TGTGCCAGCAGTCCCCTGACTAGCGGGGGAGATGAGCAGTACTTC
CASSPLTSGGDEQYF
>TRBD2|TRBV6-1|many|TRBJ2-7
TGTGCCAGCAGTGAGGCTACTAGCGGGGGGTTCTACGAGCAGTACTTC
CASSEATSGGFYEQYF
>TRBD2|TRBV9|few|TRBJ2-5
TGTGCCAGCAGCGTAGAATGGGGGGGGCAAGAGACCCAGTACTTC
CASSVEWGGQETQYF
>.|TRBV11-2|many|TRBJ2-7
TGTGCCAGCAGCTTTCAACTCTGGGGCCGACCGCCTACCTACGAGCAGTACTTC
CASSFQLWGRPPTYEQYF
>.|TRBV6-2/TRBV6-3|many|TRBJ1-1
TGTGCCAGCAGTTACCTACAGAACACTGAAGCTTTCTTT
CASSYLQNTEAFF
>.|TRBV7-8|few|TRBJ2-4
TGTGCCAGCAGCTCGCCCGTCCGGGCCGCGGTACTACTAGCCAAAAACATTCAGTACTTC
CASSSPVRAAVLLAKNIQYF